Each of the 3 T cell receptor beta chains below was sequenced from the same sample in a study of T cells in women clearing cervical HPV infection. TCRdb's copy holds only in-frame clones and misses some; the assay was immunoSEQ multiplex PCR. The data include approximately 37,000 clones; the top ten clones carry 6% to 7.5%. The specimen was blood buffy coat. These receptors were obtained from a woman aged 18 to 75 with a cervical HPV16 infection that either progressed to CIN3+ or cleared (not recorded which).

In regard to this clone: The DNA ends 3 residues before the CDR3 does, and the rest of the CDR3 is filled in from the germline J gene. The chain combines TRBV7-6 with TRBJ2-2; maybe TRBD1 (5 bases). The V end lost 1 base, the J end lost 1 base, and 10 bases lay between the germline ends. The germline V gene has CDR1 SGHVS and CDR2 FNYEAQ. The CDR3 contains 16 residues. The CDR3 protein is CASSLEPRGNTGELFF. CDR3 bases read: TGTGCCAGCAGCTTAGAGCCTAGGGGGAACACCGGGGAG.

As regards this clone: The observed sequence ends 3 residues before the CDR3 terminus, with the missing tail filled in from the germline J gene. J is TRBJ2-7 and V is TRBV20-1; 8 bases line up with TRBD2. This CDR3 comprises 15 residues. In germline, CDR1 is DFQATT, CDR2 SNEGSKA (reference sequence). The trim removed 6 bases at V and 0 bases at J, leaving 10 bases unmatched. Partial CDR3 DNA: TGCAGTGCCCCCCCAGCGGGGGTTGGCTCCTACGAG. This sequence encodes CSAPPAGVGSYE. From start to end, the CDR3 is CSAPPAGVGSYEQYF.

As concerns this clone: The read finishes 3 residues shy of the CDR3 end, and the germline J gene is used to complete it. The V and J genes are TRBV30 and TRBJ1-5; 10 bases map to TRBD1. CDR3 length: 13 amino acids. V lost 2 bases and J lost 6; bases outside the gene matches: 1. The germline V gene encodes CDR1 GTSNPN and CDR2 SVGIG (reference sequence). The sequenced part of the CDR3 DNA is TGTGCCTGGAGTCGGACAGGGGGTCAGCCC. It yields the protein CAWSRTGGQP. The complete CDR3 reads CAWSRTGGQPQHF.